Listed below are T cell receptor beta chains from one sample, sequenced in a study of T cells expressing NK-cell markers. Reanalyzing the 5' RACE reads, TCRdb keeps one entry per CDR3 protein, without DNA. The sample has some 190,000 distinct CDR3 sequences. Sequenced input: blood T cells: a sorted CD56 or NKG2C T cell subset, CD4+ or CD8+ T cells, or bulk PBMC T cells (not recorded which). These receptors all stem from a man aged 18 to 69 in good health. The CDR3 runs from the conserved cysteine through the conserved F or W.

j_call v_call cdr3_aa
TRBJ2-1 TRBV12-3/TRBV12-4 CASTSGPAREQFF
TRBJ2-3 TRBV19 CASSVPRGTDTQYF
TRBJ2-3 TRBV6-5 CASSMTSGAPSTDTQYF
TRBJ2-7 TRBV27 CASKVVGGLPYEQYF
TRBJ1-1 TRBV12-3/TRBV12-4 CASSPDTTNTEAFF
TRBJ2-5 TRBV29-1 CSVEGVDRHWETQYF
TRBJ2-5 TRBV12-3/TRBV12-4 CASSFRGEQETQYF
TRBJ2-3 TRBV19 CVSSIAGVWTDTQYF
TRBJ1-5 TRBV27 CASSQTGGRRPQHF
TRBJ1-6 TRBV3-1 CASSQDGHYNSPLHF
TRBJ1-1 TRBV5-1 CASSLAGTGTMKPEAFF
TRBJ2-5 TRBV28 CASSPQDNQETQYF
TRBJ2-1 TRBV9 CASSVESSGGSNEQFF
TRBJ1-5 TRBV15 CATTDRGSGNQPQHF
TRBJ2-1 TRBV6-5 CASSYSKASQQFF
TRBJ2-1 TRBV19 CASSIGSLYPSYNEQFF
TRBJ1-6 TRBV11-1 CASSLAWQDYNSPLHF
TRBJ2-1 TRBV6-5 CASSYSPRSEQFF
TRBJ2-1 TRBV3-1 CASSPRGLAGGDEQFF
TRBJ2-1 TRBV3-1 CASSQDRDERNEQFF
TRBJ2-7 TRBV28 CASSPTTDRLPYEQYF
TRBJ2-3 TRBV2 CASSEPGPNEDTQYF
TRBJ2-1 TRBV29-1 CSVGLAGGYNEQFF
TRBJ1-5 TRBV7-2 CASSSLWTASNQPQHF
TRBJ2-7 TRBV27 CASGTSGGIYEQYF
TRBJ2-7 TRBV28 CASSLLTPSSYEQYF
TRBJ2-7 TRBV4-2 CASSLPGTGSHEQYF
TRBJ2-5 TRBV5-1 CASSLETGFQETQYF
TRBJ2-3 TRBV28 CASSLSLAGLTDTQYF
TRBJ2-2 TRBV11-2 CASSLASGVYTGELFF
TRBJ2-2 TRBV27 CASSLSQLGTGELFF
TRBJ2-3 TRBV6-5 CASSYAGGPIDTQYF
TRBJ2-2 TRBV24-1 CATSDSLAGGANTGELFF
TRBJ1-2 TRBV12-3/TRBV12-4 CASSSYRTDRYGYTF
TRBJ2-3 TRBV7-6 CASSLKASGLSTDTQYF
TRBJ1-5 TRBV7-8 CASSLRQGAGNQPQHF
TRBJ1-4 TRBV2 CASSGAANEKLFF
TRBJ2-1 TRBV6-1 CASSTGTAGPYNEQFF
TRBJ2-3 TRBV7-6 CASTPRRGYTDTQYF
TRBJ2-2 TRBV4-2 CASRYTGEVTGELFF
TRBJ1-3 TRBV29-1 CSVFTVASGNTIYF
TRBJ2-1 TRBV9 CASSVTGPNNEQFF
TRBJ2-1 TRBV6-1 CASSEAVESEQFF
TRBJ2-1 TRBV7-3 CASSPLIGNYNEQFF
TRBJ2-4 TRBV27 CASRNRGWDIQYF
TRBJ2-4 TRBV5-1 CASSLVASWIAAKNIQYF
TRBJ2-1 TRBV7-9 CASSFTSGEESEQFF